This TCR beta chain was observed in a study of blood T cell repertoires in COVID-19. Study background: Acute-phase and convalescent COVID-19 samples originated in the United States, Italy and Spain. Sample material is recorded as cDNA or gDNA derived from T cells, B-cell-depleted T cells, or PBMCs.

Authors' processing steps: Amplification of reference gene primers was used by the study to estimate nucleated cell counts. This table comes from immunoSEQ multiplex PCR, and its TCRdb copy is limited to in-frame clones, with some not included. V and J calls and clone size are given by that table; D and trimming were obtained from the DNA. The sample contains 55,000 to 65,000 clones, 80% to 95% of which appear only once. This sequence originates from an elderly woman with active COVID-19. The sample taken for sequencing was peripheral blood.

As DNA, the CDR3 is TGTGCCAGCAGCCCCGGGGGGGGACCTACCTCCTACGAGCAGTACGTC. Translated: CASSPGGGPTSYEQYV. V and J are TRBV3-1 (or the pseudogene TRBV3-2) and TRBJ2-7; TRBD2 matches 8 bases. From germline, CDR1 is LGHDT and CDR2 YNNKEL (reference sequence). With 4 bases clipped from V and 0 bases from J, the junction kept 8 bases outside the gene matches. This CDR3 region has 16 residues.